Here is one T cell receptor beta chain with its context. Its cognate antigen is unknown. CD4+ T cells from unexposed donors were obtained before the COVID-19 pandemic (2011-2018). Isolation of CD4+ T cells took place after roughly nine days in culture. Cultures held some 2.1 million PBMCs per well with approximately 10 IU/ml IL-2. The sample originates from a study of CD4 T cells in relation to SARS-CoV-2 and coronaviruses. Germline V lookup: CDR1 SGHTA, CDR2 FQGNSA. V was clipped by 1 base and J by 6 bases; unmatched bases: 1. The CDR3 length is 14 residues. General study results and limits: In around 60% of donors, memory CD4+ clonotypes crossrecognized SARS-CoV-2 and at least one common cold coronavirus spike.

Repertoires were generated with immunoSEQ multiplex PCR, while TCRdb's copy carries only in-frame clones and drops some. In the table there are about 21,000 clones, more than 65% of which are singletons. The TCR originated in a human donor in good health. The sequencing input was CD4+ T cells from PBMCs, cultured in vitro. The chain has TRBV7-2 and TRBJ2-3, with 10 nucleotides matching TRBD2. Here the CDR3 reads CASSLGSGGDTQYF. The CDR3 bases are TGTGCCAGCAGCTTAGGTAGCGGGGGGGATACGCAGTATTTT.